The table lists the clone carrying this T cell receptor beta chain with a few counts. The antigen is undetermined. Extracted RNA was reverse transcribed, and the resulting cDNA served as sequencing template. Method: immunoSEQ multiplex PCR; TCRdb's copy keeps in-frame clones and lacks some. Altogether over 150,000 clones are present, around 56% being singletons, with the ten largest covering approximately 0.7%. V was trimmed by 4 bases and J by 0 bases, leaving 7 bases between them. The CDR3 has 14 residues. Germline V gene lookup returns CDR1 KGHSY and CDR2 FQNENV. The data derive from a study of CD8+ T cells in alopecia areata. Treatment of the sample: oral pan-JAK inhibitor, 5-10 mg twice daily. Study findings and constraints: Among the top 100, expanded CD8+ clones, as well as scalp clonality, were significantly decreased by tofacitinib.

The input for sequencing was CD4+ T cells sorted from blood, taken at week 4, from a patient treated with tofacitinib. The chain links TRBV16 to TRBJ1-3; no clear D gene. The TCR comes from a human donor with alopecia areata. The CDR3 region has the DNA TGTGCCAGCAGCCCGACGACCTCTGGAAACACCATATATTTT. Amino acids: CASSPTTSGNTIYF.